The clone carrying this T cell receptor (beta chain) was counted ten times or more. TCRbeta library construction was performed incorporating unique molecular identifiers. TCRdb re-derived calls from the PCR reads in MiXCR, one entry per CDR3 protein. Of about 340,000 distinct CDR3 sequences detected, roughly 17% appear once; the ten largest clones hold around 43%. The record originates from a study of T-cell reconstitution after alpha-beta-depleted transplantation in children. CDR3 size: 15 residues. Germline trimming cut 5 bases from V and 5 bases from J; bases unmatched to any gene: 7. The V gene's germline CDR1 is MGHRA and CDR2 YSYEKL.

This clonotype was sampled from a male patient under 10 years old who had a stem cell transplant for acute lymphoblastic leukemia, so the T cells may come from the graft donor. The chain joins TRBV4-1 to TRBJ2-7; TRBD1 matches at 12 bases. The sample was PBMCs, mostly from graft donor cells, taken 360 days after TCRalphabeta/CD19-depleted stem cell transplant. CDR3 DNA: TGCGCCAGCAGCGTGCCCGGGACAGGGGGCAACGAGCAGTACTTC. This sequence encodes CASSVPGTGGNEQYF.